These 27 T cell receptor beta chains were sequenced from one sample in a study of blood T cell repertoires in COVID-19. Libraries were prepared by immunoSEQ multiplex PCR; TCRdb keeps only in-frame clonotypes and omits some of them. This table has 220,000 or so clones, about 80% appearing once. Source material: peripheral blood. These receptors came from a woman in her twenties or thirties who had recovered from COVID-19.

The V call is TRBV5-4, the J call TRBJ2-3, with 14 nucleotides matching TRBD2. Trimming took 4 bases from V and 3 from J; bases not matched to a gene: 7. The CDR3 consists of 17 residues. Germline loops: CDR1 SGHNT, CDR2 YYREEE (reference sequence). In DNA form, the CDR3 reads TGTGCCAGCAGCCTAGGGACTAGCGGGAGTGGAACAGATACGCAGTATTTT. Encoded protein: CASSLGTSGSGTDTQYF.

This chain uses TRBV25-1 with TRBJ2-5, with 7 positions matching TRBD1. Unmatched junction bases numbered 3, after V lost 2 bases and J lost 0 bases. Per the germline V gene, CDR1 is MGHDK and CDR2 is SYGVNS. CDR3 length equals 15 residues. CDR3 sequence: CASSERQGYQETQYF. DNA for the CDR3: TGTGCCAGCAGTGAACGACAGGGCTACCAAGAGACCCAGTACTTC.

This chain uses TRBV28 with TRBJ2-1, with TRBD1 as a possible D gene (5 bases). The germline V and J ends were trimmed by 5 bases and 5 bases, with 13 bases remaining between them. The CDR3 length is 14 residues. CDR1 MDHEN and CDR2 SYDVKM come from the germline V gene. The CDR3 DNA sequence: TGTGCCAGCAGTACCAAACAGGTAGACAATGAGCAGTTCTTC. Translating gives CASSTKQVDNEQFF.

The rearrangement links TRBV21-1 to TRBJ2-2; whether TRBD2, the table's D call, matches the DNA was not checked. TRBV21-1 counts as a pseudogene. The CDR3 is 17 amino acids. The CDR3 DNA reads TGTGCCAGCAGCAAAGACAAGCGGGCACCGAACACCGGGGAGCTGTTTTTT. Translated, it gives CASSKDKRAPNTGELFF.

This clone was seen a few times. The genes are TRBV14 and TRBJ2-3, with 10 positions matching TRBD2. The CDR3 spans 16 residues. Germline CDR1 and CDR2: SGHDN and FVKESK. J was trimmed by 3 bases and V by 4 bases; bases with no gene match: 7. The CDR3 nucleotides are TGTGCCAGCAGCCCTCTAGCTAGCGGGAGAACAGATACGCAGTATTTT. This translates into CASSPLASGRTDTQYF.

This clone was recorded once. The rearrangement uses TRBV7-2 and TRBJ1-2; D not resolved. CDR1 is SGHTA and CDR2 is FQGNSA in the germline V gene. The CDR3 sequence is 13 residues long. Trimming took 5 bases from V and 4 from J, leaving 11 bases between them. CDR3 coding DNA: TGTGCCAGCAGCCTCGGAGGCACCTATGGCTACACCTTC. Its translation: CASSLGGTYGYTF.

The chain links TRBV18 to TRBJ1-1, with D possibly being TRBD1 (6 bases). Germline lookup yields CDR1 KGHSH and CDR2 LQKENI. This CDR3 contains 13 residues. V dropped 8 bases and J dropped 2 bases, with 12 bases sitting between them. CDR3 sequence reads: CASQGQANTEAFF. As DNA, the CDR3 is TGTGCCAGCCAGGGGCAGGCCAACACTGAAGCTTTCTTT.

The chain carries TRBV5-1 and TRBJ1-3, with D perhaps matching TRBD1 (6 bases). The CDR3 runs 15 residues. V lost 5 bases to trimming and J lost 0 bases, with 12 bases between them. Germline V gives CDR1 SGHRS, CDR2 YFSETQ. In nucleotides, the CDR3 is TGCGCCAGCAGACCGCAGGGGAGCTCTGGAAACACCATATATTTT. Translation gives CASRPQGSSGNTIYF.

In regard to this clone: At the DNA level, this CDR3 is encoded by other sequences in the same sample as well. The chain carries TRBV11-2 and TRBJ2-7, with TRBD1 identical over 8 bases. The V gene end was trimmed by 1 base and the J gene end by 3 bases; junction bases not matched to a gene: 2. CDR1 SGHAT and CDR2 FQNNGV come from the germline V gene. The CDR3 length is 14 residues. The CDR3 DNA follows: TGTGCCAGCAGCTTAGGTACAGGGGGCTACGAGCAGTACTTC. Its protein product is CASSLGTGGYEQYF.

The chain couples TRBV28 to TRBJ1-5, with a possible D match to TRBD1 (6 bases). Trimming cost V 3 bases and J 6 bases, with 15 bases left between them. Germline V lookup: CDR1 MDHEN, CDR2 SYDVKM. CDR3 length: 15 amino acids. The CDR3 DNA sequence: TGTGCCAGCAGTTTGGCCGGCAGGGGTGTTCAGCCCCAGCATTTT. It yields the protein CASSLAGRGVQPQHF.

This clone has more than one count but fewer than ten. Here the CDR3 DNA reads TGTGCCAGCAGCCAAGTAGCGGGATCGGGAGGAGAAGCTTTCTTT. This gives the protein CASSQVAGSGGEAFF. The chain is built from TRBV3-1 (or the pseudogene TRBV3-2) and TRBJ1-1, with no clear D. CDR3 length: 15 residues. Trimming removed 1 base from V and 8 bases from J, with 17 bases in between. The V gene's germline CDR1 is LGHDT and CDR2 YNNKEL (reference sequence).

V gene TRBV5-1 combines with J gene TRBJ1-1; D unresolved. Germline-derived CDR1 and CDR2 are SGHRS and YFSETQ. This CDR3 is built from 14 residues. V was cut by 0 bases and J by 0 bases, with 6 bases left in between. The CDR3 sequence: CASSLDFLNTEAFF. In DNA, the CDR3 is TGCGCCAGCAGCTTGGACTTTCTGAACACTGAAGCTTTCTTT.

J is TRBJ2-1 and V is TRBV15, with TRBD2 matching over 7 bases. The CDR3 runs 15 residues. CDR1 is LNHNV and CDR2 is YYDKDF in the germline V gene (reference sequence). The ends lost 1 base at V and 4 bases at J; junction bases unmatched: 4. The CDR3 loop is CATSRVEAGYNEQFF. CDR3 nucleotide sequence: TGTGCCACCAGCAGAGTTGAAGCGGGGTACAATGAGCAGTTCTTC.

As to this clone: Other DNA sequences in the same sample also yield this CDR3. The J gene is TRBJ1-5, the V gene TRBV6-2 or TRBV6-3; a weak D match, TRBD1 (6 bases). From germline, CDR1 is MNHEY and CDR2 SVGEGT. V was shortened by 5 bases and J by 5 bases, with 7 bases between the two germline ends. The CDR3 has 12 amino acids. The CDR3 DNA follows: TGTGCCAGCAGTCACAGGGATCAGCCCCAGCATTTT. Encoded protein: CASSHRDQPQHF.

The CDR3 region is CASSQVIVSDTQYF. The CDR3 nucleotides read TGTGCCAGCAGCCAAGTCATAGTCTCCGATACGCAGTATTTT. V gene TRBV3-1 (or the pseudogene TRBV3-2) combines with J gene TRBJ2-3; D remains unclear. This CDR3 comprises 14 residues. Trimming took 1 base from V and 6 from J, leaving 11 bases between them. Looked up from germline, CDR1 is LGHDT and CDR2 is YNNKEL (reference sequence).

The chain employs TRBV6-5 and TRBJ2-5; 8 bases map to TRBD2. Per germline, CDR1 MNHEY and CDR2 SVGAGI. J was trimmed by 5 bases and V by 4 bases; bases with no gene match: 12. This CDR3 contains 16 residues. CDR3 sequence: CASSFTLAGSRETQYF. CDR3 sequence (DNA): TGTGCCAGCAGTTTTACGTTAGCGGGATCTCGGGAGACCCAGTACTTC.

V usage is TRBV19 and J usage is TRBJ1-5; D possibly corresponds to TRBD1 (6 bases). The germline V gene encodes CDR1 LNHDA and CDR2 SQIVND (reference sequence). Trimming left V 5 bases short and J 4 bases short, with 15 bases between. This CDR3 has 15 residues. The CDR3 loop is CASSGRQVYNQPQHF. The CDR3 DNA is TGTGCCAGTAGTGGAAGACAGGTCTATAATCAGCCCCAGCATTTT.

The V gene is TRBV7-3, the J gene TRBJ2-2; D unclear. The germline gives CDR1 SGHTA, CDR2 FQGTGA. This CDR3 spans 16 amino acids. The V end lost 5 bases, the J end lost 4 bases, and 17 bases lay between the germline ends. The CDR3 DNA follows: TGTGCCAGCAGCGCAAGCCACGACATTCTCACCGGGGAGCTGTTTTTT. Its translation is CASSASHDILTGELFF.

This clone was detected once. The V gene is TRBV10-3, the J gene TRBJ2-2, with 10 bases matching TRBD1. Trimming took 6 bases from V and 4 from J; bases not matched to a gene: 5. CDR1 is ENHRY and CDR2 is SYGVKD in the germline V gene. The CDR3 contains 15 residues. DNA for the CDR3: TGTGCCATCAGGGAGGGACAGGGGTCCACCGGGGAGCTGTTTTTT. Encoded protein: CAIREGQGSTGELFF.

This clone has only one observation. CDR3 DNA: TGTGCCAGCAGGCCGGGACTAGCGTCAGATACGCAGTATTTT. Protein: CASRPGLASDTQYF. The gene calls are TRBV2 and TRBJ2-3, with 10 bases that match TRBD2. The J segment lost 4 bases and the V segment lost 6 bases, leaving 4 bases of the junction unmatched. The germline V gene has CDR1 SNHLY and CDR2 FYNNEI. The CDR3 has 14 amino acids.

The V gene is TRBV28, the J gene TRBJ1-1, with D maybe TRBD1 (5 bases). Germline V CDR1 and CDR2: MDHEN, SYDVKM. With 3 bases removed from V and 0 bases from J, the gap between germline ends came to 14 bases. This CDR3 has 16 amino acids. CDR3 sequence reads: CASSFILTDMNTEAFF. The DNA for the CDR3 is TGTGCCAGCAGTTTCATCTTGACAGACATGAACACTGAAGCTTTCTTT.

The chain couples TRBV7-3 to TRBJ2-7; the match to TRBD2 covers 8 bases. Per the germline V gene, CDR1 is SGHTA and CDR2 is FQGTGA. The trim removed 5 bases at V and 6 bases at J, leaving 3 bases unmatched. The CDR3 loop spans 12 amino acids. CDR3 in amino acids: CASSLREGEQYF. The CDR3 coding sequence is TGTGCCAGCAGCCTCCGGGAGGGCGAGCAGTACTTC.

This chain uses TRBV30 with TRBJ2-4; 8 nucleotides match TRBD2. Unmatched junction bases numbered 11, after V lost 4 bases and J lost 0 bases. This CDR3 contains 17 residues. Germline CDR1 is GTSNPN and CDR2 is SVGIG (reference sequence). In DNA, the CDR3 is TGTGCCTGGAATAGAGCGGGAGCGCGACTAGCCAAAAACATTCAGTACTTC. Amino acids: CAWNRAGARLAKNIQYF.

The genes are TRBV7-2 and TRBJ1-2; 10 bases line up with TRBD1. Germline V gene lookup returns CDR1 SGHTA and CDR2 FQGNSA. V shed 3 bases, J shed 5 bases, and the junction held 3 bases outside the gene matches. This CDR3 is 14 amino acids long. CDR3 residues: CASSFPGQGYGYTF. CDR3 nucleotides: TGTGCCAGCAGCTTCCCGGGACAGGGGTATGGCTACACCTTC.

This chain connects TRBV9 to TRBJ2-7; 11 positions match TRBD2. V was pared by 3 bases and J by 7 bases, with 3 bases of the junction left unmatched. Per germline, CDR1 SGDLS and CDR2 YYNGEE. The CDR3 is 13 amino acids. CDR3 sequence (DNA): TGTGCCAGCAGCGGACTAGCGGGGACGGAGCAGTACTTC. It codes for CASSGLAGTEQYF. The variable domain in full, with the rest retrieved from reference TRBV9 and TRBJ2-7, is DSGVTQTPKHLITATGQRVTLRCSPRSGDLSVYWYQQSLDQGLQFLIQYYNGEERAKGNILERFSAQQFPDLHSELNLSSLELGDSALYFCASSGLAGTEQYFGPGTRLTVT.

This clone is medium-sized by share. This chain joins TRBV7-9 and TRBJ2-7; 8 nucleotides line up with TRBD2. CDR1 is SEHNR and CDR2 is FQNEAQ in the germline V gene (reference sequence). CDR3 length: 15 residues. V was pared by 0 bases and J by 3 bases, with 4 bases of the junction left unmatched. The CDR3 DNA reads as TGTGCCAGCAGCTTAGCGCTTAGCGGGGACTACGAGCAGTACTTC. Protein sequence: CASSLALSGDYEQYF.

The chain is built from TRBV9 and TRBJ2-7; perhaps TRBD1 as D (5 bases). Trimming left V 0 bases short and J 2 bases short, with 12 bases between. Germline lookup yields CDR1 SGDLS and CDR2 YYNGEE. The CDR3 is 15 residues long. CDR3 sequence reads: CASSVVGDSPYEQYF. The CDR3 nucleotides read TGTGCCAGCAGCGTAGTAGGTGACAGTCCCTACGAGCAGTACTTC.